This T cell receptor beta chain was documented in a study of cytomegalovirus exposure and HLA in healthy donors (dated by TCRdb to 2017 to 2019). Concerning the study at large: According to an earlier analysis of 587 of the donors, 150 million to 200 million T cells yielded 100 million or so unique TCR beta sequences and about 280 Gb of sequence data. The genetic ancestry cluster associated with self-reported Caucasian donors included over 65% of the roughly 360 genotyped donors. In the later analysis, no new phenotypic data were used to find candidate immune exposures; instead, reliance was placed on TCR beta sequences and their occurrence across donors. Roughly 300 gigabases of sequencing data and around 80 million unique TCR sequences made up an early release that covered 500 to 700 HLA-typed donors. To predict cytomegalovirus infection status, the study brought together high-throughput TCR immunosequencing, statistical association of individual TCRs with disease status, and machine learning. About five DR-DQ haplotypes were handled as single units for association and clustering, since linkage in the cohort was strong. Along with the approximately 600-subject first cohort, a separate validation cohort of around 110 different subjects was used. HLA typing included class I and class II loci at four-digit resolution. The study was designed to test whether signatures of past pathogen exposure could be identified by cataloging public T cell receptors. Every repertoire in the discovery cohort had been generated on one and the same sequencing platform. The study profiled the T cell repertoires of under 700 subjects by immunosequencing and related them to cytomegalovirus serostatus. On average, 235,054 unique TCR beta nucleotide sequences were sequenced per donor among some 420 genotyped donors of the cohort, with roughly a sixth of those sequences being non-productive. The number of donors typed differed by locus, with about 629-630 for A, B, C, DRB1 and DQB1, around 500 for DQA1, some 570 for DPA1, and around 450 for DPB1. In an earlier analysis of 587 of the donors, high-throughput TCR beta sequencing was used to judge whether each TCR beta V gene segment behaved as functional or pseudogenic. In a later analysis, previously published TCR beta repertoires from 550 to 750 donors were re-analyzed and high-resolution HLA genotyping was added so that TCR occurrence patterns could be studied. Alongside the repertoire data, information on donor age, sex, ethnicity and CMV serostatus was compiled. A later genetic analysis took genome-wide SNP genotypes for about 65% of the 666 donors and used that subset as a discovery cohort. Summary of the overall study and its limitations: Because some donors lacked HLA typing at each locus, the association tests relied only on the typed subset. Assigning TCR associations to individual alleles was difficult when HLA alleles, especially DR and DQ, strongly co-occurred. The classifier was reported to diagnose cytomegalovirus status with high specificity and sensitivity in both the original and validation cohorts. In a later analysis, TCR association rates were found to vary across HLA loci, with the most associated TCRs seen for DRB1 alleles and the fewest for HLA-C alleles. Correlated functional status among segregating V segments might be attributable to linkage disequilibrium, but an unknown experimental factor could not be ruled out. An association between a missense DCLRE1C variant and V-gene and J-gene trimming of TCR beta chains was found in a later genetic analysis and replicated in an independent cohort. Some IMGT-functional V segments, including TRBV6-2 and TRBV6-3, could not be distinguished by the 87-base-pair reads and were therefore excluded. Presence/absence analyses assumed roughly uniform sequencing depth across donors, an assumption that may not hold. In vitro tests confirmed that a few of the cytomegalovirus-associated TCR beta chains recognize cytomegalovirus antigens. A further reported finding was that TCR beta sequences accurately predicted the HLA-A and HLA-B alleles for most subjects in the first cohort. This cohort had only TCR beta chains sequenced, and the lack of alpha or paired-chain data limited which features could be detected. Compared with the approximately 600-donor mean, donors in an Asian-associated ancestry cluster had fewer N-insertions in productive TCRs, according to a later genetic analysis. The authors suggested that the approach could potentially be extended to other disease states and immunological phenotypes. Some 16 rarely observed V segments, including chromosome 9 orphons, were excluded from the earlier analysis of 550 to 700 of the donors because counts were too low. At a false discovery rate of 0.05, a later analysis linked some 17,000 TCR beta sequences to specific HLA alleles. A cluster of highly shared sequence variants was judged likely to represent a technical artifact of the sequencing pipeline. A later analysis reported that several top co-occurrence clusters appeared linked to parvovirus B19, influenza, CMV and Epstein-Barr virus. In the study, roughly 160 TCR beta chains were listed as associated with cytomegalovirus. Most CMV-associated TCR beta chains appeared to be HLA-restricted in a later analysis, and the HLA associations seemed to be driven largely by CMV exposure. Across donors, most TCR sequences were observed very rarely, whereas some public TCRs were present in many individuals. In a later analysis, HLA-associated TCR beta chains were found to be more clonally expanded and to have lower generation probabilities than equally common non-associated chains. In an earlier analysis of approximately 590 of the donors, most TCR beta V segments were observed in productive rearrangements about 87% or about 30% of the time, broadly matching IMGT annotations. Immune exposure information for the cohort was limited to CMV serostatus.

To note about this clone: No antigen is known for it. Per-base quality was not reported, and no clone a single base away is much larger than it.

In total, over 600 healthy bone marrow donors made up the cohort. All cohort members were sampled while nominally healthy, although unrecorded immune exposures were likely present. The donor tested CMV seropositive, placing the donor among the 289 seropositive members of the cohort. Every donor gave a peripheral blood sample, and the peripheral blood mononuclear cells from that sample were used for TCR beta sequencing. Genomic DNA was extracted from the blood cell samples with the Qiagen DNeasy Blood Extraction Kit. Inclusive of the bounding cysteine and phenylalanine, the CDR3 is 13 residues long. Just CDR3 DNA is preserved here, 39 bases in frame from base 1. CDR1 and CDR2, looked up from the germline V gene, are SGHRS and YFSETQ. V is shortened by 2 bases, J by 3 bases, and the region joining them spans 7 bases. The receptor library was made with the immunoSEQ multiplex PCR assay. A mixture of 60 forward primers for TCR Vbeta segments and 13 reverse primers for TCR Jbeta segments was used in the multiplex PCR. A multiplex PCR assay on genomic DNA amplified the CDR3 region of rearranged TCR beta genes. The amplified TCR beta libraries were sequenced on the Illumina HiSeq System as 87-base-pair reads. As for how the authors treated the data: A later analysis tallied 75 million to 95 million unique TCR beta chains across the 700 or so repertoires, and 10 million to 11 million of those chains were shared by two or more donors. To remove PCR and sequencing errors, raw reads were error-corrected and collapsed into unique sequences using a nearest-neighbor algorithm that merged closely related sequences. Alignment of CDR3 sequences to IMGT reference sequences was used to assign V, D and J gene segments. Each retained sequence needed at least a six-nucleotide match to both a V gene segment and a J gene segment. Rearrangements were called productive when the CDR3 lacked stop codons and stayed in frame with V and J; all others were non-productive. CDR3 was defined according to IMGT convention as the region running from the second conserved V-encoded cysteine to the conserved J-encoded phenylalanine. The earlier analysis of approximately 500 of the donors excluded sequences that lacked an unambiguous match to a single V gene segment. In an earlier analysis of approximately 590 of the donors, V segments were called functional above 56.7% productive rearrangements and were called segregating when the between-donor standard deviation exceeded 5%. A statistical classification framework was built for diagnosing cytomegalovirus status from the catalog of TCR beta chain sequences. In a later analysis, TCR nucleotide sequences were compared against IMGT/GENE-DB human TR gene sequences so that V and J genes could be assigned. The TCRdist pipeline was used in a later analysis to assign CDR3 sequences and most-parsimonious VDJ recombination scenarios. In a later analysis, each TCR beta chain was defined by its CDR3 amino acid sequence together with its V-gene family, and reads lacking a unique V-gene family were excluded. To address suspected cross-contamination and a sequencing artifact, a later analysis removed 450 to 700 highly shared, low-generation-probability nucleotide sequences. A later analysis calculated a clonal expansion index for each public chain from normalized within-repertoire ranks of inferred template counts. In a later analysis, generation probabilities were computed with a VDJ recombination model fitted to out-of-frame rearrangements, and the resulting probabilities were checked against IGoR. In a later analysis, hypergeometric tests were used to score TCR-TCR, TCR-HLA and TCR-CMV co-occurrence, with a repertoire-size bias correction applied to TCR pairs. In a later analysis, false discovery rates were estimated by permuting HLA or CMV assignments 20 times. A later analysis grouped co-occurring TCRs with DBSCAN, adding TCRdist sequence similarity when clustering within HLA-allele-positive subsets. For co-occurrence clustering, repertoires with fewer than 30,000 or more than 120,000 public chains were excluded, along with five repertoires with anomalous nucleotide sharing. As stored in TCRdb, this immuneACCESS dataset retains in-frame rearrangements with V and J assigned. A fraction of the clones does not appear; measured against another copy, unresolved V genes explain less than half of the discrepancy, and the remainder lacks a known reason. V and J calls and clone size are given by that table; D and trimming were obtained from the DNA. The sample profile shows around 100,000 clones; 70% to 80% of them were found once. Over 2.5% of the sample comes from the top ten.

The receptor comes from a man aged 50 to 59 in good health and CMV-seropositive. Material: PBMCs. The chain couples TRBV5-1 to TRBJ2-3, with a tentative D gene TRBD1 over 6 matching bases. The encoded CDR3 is CASSFQGTDTQYF. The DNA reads TGCGCCAGCAGCTTCCAGGGGACAGATACGCAGTATTTT. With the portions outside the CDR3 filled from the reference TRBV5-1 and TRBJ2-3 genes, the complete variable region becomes KAGVTQTPRYLIKTRGQQVTLSCSPISGHRSVSWYQQTPGQGLQFLFEYFSETQRNKGNFPGRFSGRQFSNSRSEMNVSTLELGDSALYLCASSFQGTDTQYFGPGTRLTVL.